This T cell receptor (beta chain) was documented in a study of T cell responses to AZD1222 COVID-19 vaccine. A word on this clone: Its antigen is undetermined.

This table comes from immunoSEQ multiplex PCR, and its TCRdb copy is limited to in-frame clones, with some not included. The table lists some 150,000 clones, approximately 90% of them singletons, with more than 3% in the top ten. Study observations and caveats: Just a handful of AZD1222 recipients were seropositive at baseline. Increases in Spike-specific TCR breadth and depth were seen after two AZD1222 doses. Spike-wide vaccine-associated CD4 TCRs dominated at 160-218 and 743-854. Targeting of unmutated variant regions was reportedly seen in nearly half of spike-specific TCRs.

Trimming took 0 bases from V and 0 from J, leaving 11 bases between them. Germline V gene sequence: CDR1 MNHEY, CDR2 SVGEGT. The CDR3 is 16 residues long. The source material was peripheral blood, sampled 28 days after the second AZD1222 dose. The rearrangement links TRBV6-2 or TRBV6-3 to TRBJ1-1; a possible D gene is TRBD1 (5 bases). This clonotype was obtained from an adult who received the AZD1222 COVID-19 vaccine. CDR3 in amino acids: CASSYSQGALNTEAFF. The CDR3 nucleotides read TGTGCCAGCAGTTACTCCCAGGGTGCCCTGAACACTGAAGCTTTCTTT.